One and the same sample provided the 16 T cell receptor beta chains below, sequenced in a study of T cells expressing NK-cell markers. TCRdb derives one entry per CDR3 protein from the 5' RACE reads, leaving out DNA. The sample totals 200,000 to 300,000 distinct CDR3 sequences. Sample: blood T cells: a sorted CD56 or NKG2C T cell subset, CD4+ or CD8+ T cells, or bulk PBMC T cells (not recorded which). The receptors stem from a man between 18 and 29 years old in good health.

The CDR3 spells CSATGAISYNEQFF. This sequence joins TRBV20-1 and TRBJ2-1; the D call from TCRdb, TRBD1, cannot be confirmed without DNA. The length of the CDR3 is 14 residues. CDR1 is DFQATT, CDR2 SNEGSKA, per germline (reference sequence).

The rearrangement joins TRBV7-2 to TRBJ2-7; as DNA is missing, the TRBD2 call by TCRdb cannot be tested. Germline V gives CDR1 SGHTA, CDR2 FQGNSA. The CDR3 contains 13 residues. The CDR3 loop is CASSSGLRYEQYF.

The chain uses TRBV29-1 and TRBJ2-2; TCRdb designates TRBD1, a call that cannot be tested without DNA. The CDR3 consists of 13 residues. Germline loops: CDR1 SQVTM, CDR2 ANQGSEA. CDR3 protein: CSVGARGTGELFF.

This sequence joins TRBV5-1 and TRBJ2-4; lacking DNA, the TRBD2 call made by TCRdb goes unchecked. CDR1 and CDR2 (germline): SGHRS, YFSETQ. CDR3 length equals 14 residues. The CDR3 here is CASSLDTEGNIQYF.

This chain uses TRBV5-1 with TRBJ2-3; as DNA is missing, the TRBD1 call by TCRdb cannot be tested. This CDR3 is built from 13 residues. Looked up from germline, CDR1 is SGHRS and CDR2 is YFSETQ. The CDR3 is CASYGTYTDTQYF.

The chain has TRBV30 and TRBJ2-4; TCRdb's D call of TRBD1 is untestable without DNA. CDR3 length equals 13 residues. Germline CDR1 is GTSNPN and CDR2 is SVGIG (reference sequence). The chain's CDR3 is CAWATGNQNIQYF.

The chain combines TRBV29-1 with TRBJ2-1; no DNA is available, so the TRBD1 call from TCRdb remains unchecked. In germline, CDR1 is SQVTM, CDR2 ANQGSEA. The CDR3 runs 14 residues. CDR3: CSVVRGRETYEQFF.

The V and J genes are TRBV20-1 and TRBJ2-1; TCRdb indicates TRBD1, and absent DNA this call remains unverified. Germline V gives CDR1 DFQATT, CDR2 SNEGSKA (reference sequence). The CDR3 covers 12 residues. This CDR3 is CSANAGDNEQFF.

This chain uses TRBV24-1 with TRBJ2-5; TCRdb calls TRBD1, which cannot be checked without DNA. The CDR3 spans 16 residues. Germline loops: CDR1 KGHDR, CDR2 SFDVKD. CDR3: CATSDTDRVGQETQYF.

This chain links TRBV5-4 with TRBJ2-1; TCRdb proposes TRBD2, but this gene call is untestable without DNA. This CDR3 region has 17 residues. Germline CDR1 is SGHNT and CDR2 is YYREEE (reference sequence). The CDR3 here is CASSLEIAQREDNEQFF.

The rearrangement joins TRBV7-6 to TRBJ2-7; TCRdb reports TRBD1, a call that lacks DNA to check it against. Germline V lookup: CDR1 SGHVS, CDR2 FNYEAQ. The CDR3 spans 15 residues. The CDR3 region is CASSPMGQFSYEQYF.

This chain joins TRBV5-6 and TRBJ2-4; lacking DNA, the TRBD1 call made by TCRdb goes unchecked. CDR1 and CDR2 from the germline V gene are SGHDT and YYEEEE. The CDR3 is 12 amino acids. CDR3 protein: CASRSGGNIQYF.

The chain joins TRBV6-2 or TRBV6-3 to TRBJ2-7; TCRdb lists TRBD2, though no DNA is available to test this call. The germline gives CDR1 MNHEY, CDR2 SVGEGT. CDR3 length: 16 amino acids. The CDR3: CASSRRTPGGSYEQYF.

This rearrangement joins TRBV19 to TRBJ2-7; as DNA is missing, the TRBD2 call by TCRdb cannot be tested. The CDR3 runs 13 residues. Looked up from germline, CDR1 is LNHDA and CDR2 is SQIVND (reference sequence). The CDR3 region is CASMGDSLYEQYF. Full variable domain (outside the CDR3, taken from reference TRBV19 and TRBJ2-7): DGGITQSPKYLFRKEGQNVTLSCEQNLNHDAMYWYRQDPGQGLRLIYYSQIVNDFQKGDIAEGYSVSREKKESFPLTVTSAQKNPTAFYLCASMGDSLYEQYFGPGTRLTVT.

The CDR3 sequence is CASTPAGAAYGYTF. The chain carries TRBV12-3 or TRBV12-4 and TRBJ1-2; TCRdb calls TRBD1, which cannot be checked without DNA. CDR3 size: 14 residues.

The rearrangement links TRBV25-1 to TRBJ1-2; without DNA, the TCRdb call of TRBD1 cannot be checked. The germline CDR1 and CDR2 sequences are MGHDK and SYGVNS. This CDR3 has 14 residues. CDR3 sequence reads: CASSEWMGAEGYTF.